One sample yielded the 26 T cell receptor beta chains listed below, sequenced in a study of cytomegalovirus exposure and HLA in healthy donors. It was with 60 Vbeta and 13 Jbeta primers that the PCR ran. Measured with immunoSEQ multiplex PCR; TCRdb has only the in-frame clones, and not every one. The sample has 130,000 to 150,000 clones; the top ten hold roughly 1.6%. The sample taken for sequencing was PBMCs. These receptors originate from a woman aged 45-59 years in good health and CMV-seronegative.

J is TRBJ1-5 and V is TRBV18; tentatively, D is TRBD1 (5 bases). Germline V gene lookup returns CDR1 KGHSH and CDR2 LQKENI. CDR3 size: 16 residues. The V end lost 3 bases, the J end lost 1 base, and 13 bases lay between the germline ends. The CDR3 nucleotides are TGTGCCAGCTCACCGGGGCTTATAGGGAGCAATCAGCCCCAGCATTTT. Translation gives CASSPGLIGSNQPQHF.

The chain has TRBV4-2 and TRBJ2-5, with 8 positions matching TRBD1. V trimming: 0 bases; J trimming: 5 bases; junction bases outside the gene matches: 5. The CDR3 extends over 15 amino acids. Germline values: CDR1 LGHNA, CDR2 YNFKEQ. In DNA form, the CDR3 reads TGTGCCAGCAGCCAAGACACAGGGGGGCGGGAGACCCAGTACTTC. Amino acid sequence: CASSQDTGGRETQYF.

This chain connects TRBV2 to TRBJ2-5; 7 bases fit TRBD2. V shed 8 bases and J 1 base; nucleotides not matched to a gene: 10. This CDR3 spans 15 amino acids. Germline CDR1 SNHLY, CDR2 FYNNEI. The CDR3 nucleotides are TGTGCCAGCTACCGGTTTGGGAGGGGCCAAGAGACCCAGTACTTC. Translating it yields CASYRFGRGQETQYF.

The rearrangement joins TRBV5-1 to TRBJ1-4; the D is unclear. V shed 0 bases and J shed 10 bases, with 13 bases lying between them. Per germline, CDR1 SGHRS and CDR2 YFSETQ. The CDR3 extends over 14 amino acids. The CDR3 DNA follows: TGCGCCAGCAGCTTGGCGTCCTTTGAGGGAAAACTGTTTTTT. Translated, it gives CASSLASFEGKLFF.

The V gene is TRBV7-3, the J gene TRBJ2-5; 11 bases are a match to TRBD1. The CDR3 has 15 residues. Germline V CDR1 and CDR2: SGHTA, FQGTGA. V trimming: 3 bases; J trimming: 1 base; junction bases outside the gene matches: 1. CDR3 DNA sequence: TGTGCCAGCAGCTTGGGACAGGGGGTCCAAGAGACCCAGTACTTC. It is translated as CASSLGQGVQETQYF.

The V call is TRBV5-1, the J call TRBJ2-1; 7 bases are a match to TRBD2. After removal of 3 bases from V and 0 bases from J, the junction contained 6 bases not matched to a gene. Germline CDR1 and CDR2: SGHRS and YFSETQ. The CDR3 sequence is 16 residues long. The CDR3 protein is CASSSLAGSSYNEQFF. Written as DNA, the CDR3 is TGCGCCAGCAGCTCGTTAGCGGGTAGCTCCTACAATGAGCAGTTCTTC.

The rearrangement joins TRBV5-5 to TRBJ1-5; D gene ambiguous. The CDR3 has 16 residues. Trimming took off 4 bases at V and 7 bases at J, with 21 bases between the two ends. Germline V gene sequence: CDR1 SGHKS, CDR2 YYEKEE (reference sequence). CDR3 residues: CASSPQERGFGQPQHF. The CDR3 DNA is TGTGCCAGCAGCCCTCAAGAAAGAGGGTTCGGACAGCCCCAGCATTTT.

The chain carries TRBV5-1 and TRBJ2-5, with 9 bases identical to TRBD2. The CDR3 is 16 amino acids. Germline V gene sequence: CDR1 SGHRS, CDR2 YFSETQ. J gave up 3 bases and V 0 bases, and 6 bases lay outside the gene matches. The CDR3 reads CASSLARGGREETQYF. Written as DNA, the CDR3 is TGCGCCAGCAGCTTGGCCAGGGGCGGGAGGGAAGAGACCCAGTACTTC.

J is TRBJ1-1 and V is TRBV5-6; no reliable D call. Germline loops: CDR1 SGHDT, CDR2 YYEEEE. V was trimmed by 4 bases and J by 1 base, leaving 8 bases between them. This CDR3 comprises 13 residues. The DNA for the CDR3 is TGTGCCAGCAGCAACACAGCGAACACTGAAGCTTTCTTT. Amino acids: CASSNTANTEAFF.

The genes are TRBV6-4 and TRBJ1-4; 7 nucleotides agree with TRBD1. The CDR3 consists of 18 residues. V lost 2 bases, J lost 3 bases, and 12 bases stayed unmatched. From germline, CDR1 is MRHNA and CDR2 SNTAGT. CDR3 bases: TGTGCCAGCAGTGACAGGGCAGGGGGTGGTCGGGCTAATGAAAAACTGTTTTTT. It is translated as CASSDRAGGGRANEKLFF.

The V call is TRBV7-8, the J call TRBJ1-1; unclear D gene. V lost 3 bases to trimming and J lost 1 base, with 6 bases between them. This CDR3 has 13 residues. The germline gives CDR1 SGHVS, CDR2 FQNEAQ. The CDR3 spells CASSLVANTEAFF. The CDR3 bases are TGTGCCAGCAGCTTGGTGGCGAACACTGAAGCTTTCTTT.

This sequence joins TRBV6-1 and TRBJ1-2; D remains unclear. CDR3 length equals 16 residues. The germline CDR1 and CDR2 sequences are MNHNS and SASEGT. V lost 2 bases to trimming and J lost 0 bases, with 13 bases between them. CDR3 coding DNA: TGTGCCAGCAGTGAATTCGTAGCAGACGCTAACTATGGCTACACCTTC. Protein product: CASSEFVADANYGYTF.

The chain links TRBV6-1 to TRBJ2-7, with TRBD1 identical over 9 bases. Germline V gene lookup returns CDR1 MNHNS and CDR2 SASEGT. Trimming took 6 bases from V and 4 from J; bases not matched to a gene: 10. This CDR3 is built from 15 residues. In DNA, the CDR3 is TGTGCCAGCAGCGTCGCCGACAGGGGGAGTTACGAGCAGTACTTC. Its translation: CASSVADRGSYEQYF.

The CDR3 DNA reads as TGTGCCAGCAGCCTTTATCTGGGGCCAGCTTTCTTT. Residues: CASSLYLGPAFF. The rearrangement joins TRBV6-5 to TRBJ1-1; D perhaps matches TRBD1 (5 bases). Between the trimmed V and J ends, which lost 6 bases and 10 bases, there was a span of 15 bases. In germline, CDR1 is MNHEY, CDR2 SVGAGI. CDR3 length equals 12 residues.

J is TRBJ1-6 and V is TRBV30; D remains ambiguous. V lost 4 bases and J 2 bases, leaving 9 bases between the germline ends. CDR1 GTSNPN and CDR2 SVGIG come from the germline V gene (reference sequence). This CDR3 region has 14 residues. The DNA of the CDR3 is TGTGCCTGGATGTCAGAACCCTATAATTCACCCCTCCACTTT. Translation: CAWMSEPYNSPLHF.

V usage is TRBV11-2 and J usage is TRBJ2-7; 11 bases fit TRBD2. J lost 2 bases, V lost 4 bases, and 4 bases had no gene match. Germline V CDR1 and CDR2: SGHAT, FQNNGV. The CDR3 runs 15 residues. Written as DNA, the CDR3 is TGTGCCAGCAGCTACTTAGCGGGAGGGACCTACGAGCAGTACTTC. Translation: CASSYLAGGTYEQYF.

Here the CDR3 reads CASSPPQGVEQYF. DNA of the CDR3: TGTGCCAGCTCACCACCACAGGGGGTCGAGCAGTACTTC. The gene calls are TRBV18 and TRBJ2-7; TRBD1 matches 8 bases. Unmatched junction bases numbered 1, after V lost 0 bases and J lost 6 bases. The V gene's germline CDR1 is KGHSH and CDR2 LQKENI. The CDR3 has 13 residues.

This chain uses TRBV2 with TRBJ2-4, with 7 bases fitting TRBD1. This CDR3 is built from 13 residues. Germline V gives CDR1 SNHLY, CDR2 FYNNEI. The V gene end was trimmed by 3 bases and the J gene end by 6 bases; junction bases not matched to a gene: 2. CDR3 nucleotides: TGTGCCAGCAGTGACAGGGGGAGAAACATTCAGTACTTC. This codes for CASSDRGRNIQYF.

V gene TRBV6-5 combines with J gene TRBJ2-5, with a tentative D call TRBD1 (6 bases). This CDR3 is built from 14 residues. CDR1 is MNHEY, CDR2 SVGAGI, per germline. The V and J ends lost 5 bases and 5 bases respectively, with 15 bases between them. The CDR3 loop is CASSLNRDGETQYF. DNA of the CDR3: TGTGCCAGCAGTCTAAACAGGGACGGGGAGACCCAGTACTTC.

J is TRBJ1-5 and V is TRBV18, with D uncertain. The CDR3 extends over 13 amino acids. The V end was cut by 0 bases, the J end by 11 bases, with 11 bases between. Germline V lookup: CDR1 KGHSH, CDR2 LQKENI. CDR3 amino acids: CASSPPEPRTQHF. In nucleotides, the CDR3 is TGTGCCAGCTCACCACCGGAGCCGCGGACCCAGCATTTT.

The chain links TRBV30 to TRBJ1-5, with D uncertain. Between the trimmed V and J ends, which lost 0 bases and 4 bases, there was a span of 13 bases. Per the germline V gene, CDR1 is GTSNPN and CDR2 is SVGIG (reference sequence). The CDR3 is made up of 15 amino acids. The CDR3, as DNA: TGTGCCTGGAGTGTCGCCAGGTCGAGTAATCAGCCCCAGCATTTT. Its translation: CAWSVARSSNQPQHF.

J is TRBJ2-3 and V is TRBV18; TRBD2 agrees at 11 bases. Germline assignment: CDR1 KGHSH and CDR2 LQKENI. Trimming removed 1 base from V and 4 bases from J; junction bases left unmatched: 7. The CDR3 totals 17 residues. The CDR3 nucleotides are TGTGCCAGCTCACCACTTACTAGCGGGAGTTTCCCAGATACGCAGTATTTT. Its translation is CASSPLTSGSFPDTQYF.

The CDR3 DNA is TGTGCCAGCAGTTACGACTGCTGCAATCAGCCCCAGCATTTT. Residues: CASSYDCCNQPQHF. This chain connects TRBV6-5 to TRBJ1-5; no clear D. V was pared by 2 bases and J by 2 bases, with 7 bases between. In germline, CDR1 is MNHEY, CDR2 SVGAGI. The CDR3 contains 14 residues.

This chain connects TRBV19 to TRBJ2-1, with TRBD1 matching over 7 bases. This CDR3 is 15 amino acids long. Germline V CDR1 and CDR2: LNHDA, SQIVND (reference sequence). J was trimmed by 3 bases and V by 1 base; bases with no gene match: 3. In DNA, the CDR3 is TGTGCCAGTAGTATAGCGGCAGGGGGCTACAATGAGCAGTTCTTC. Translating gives CASSIAAGGYNEQFF.

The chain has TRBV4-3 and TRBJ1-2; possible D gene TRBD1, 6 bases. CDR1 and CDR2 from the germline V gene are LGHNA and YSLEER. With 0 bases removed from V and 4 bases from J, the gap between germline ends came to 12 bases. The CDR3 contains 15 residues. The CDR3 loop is CASSQDPGAPYGYTF. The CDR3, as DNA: TGCGCCAGCAGCCAAGATCCAGGGGCGCCCTATGGCTACACCTTC.

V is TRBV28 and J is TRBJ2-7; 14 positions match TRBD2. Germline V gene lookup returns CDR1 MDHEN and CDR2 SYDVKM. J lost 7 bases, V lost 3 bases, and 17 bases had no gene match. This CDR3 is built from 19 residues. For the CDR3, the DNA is TGTGCCAGCAGTTTCGGGACTAGCGGGAGAAAGCACCTACGTGAAGAGCAGTACTTC. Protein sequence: CASSFGTSGRKHLREEQYF.